This T cell receptor beta chain was profiled in a study of cytotoxic CD8 clonotypes in ibrutinib-treated CLL. The overall study: A median approximately 12 months of treatment, range 6 to 36, preceded the collection of response samples.

Deep sequencing aimed at 1 in 200,000 to 1 in 1 million T cells' resolution. Repertoires were generated with immunoSEQ multiplex PCR, while TCRdb's copy carries only in-frame clones and drops some. The sample includes under 75,000 clones, roughly 70% of them seen just once. The germline V gene has CDR1 ENHRY and CDR2 SYGVKD. The CDR3 length is 12 residues. Trimming took 6 bases from V and 9 from J, leaving 12 bases between them. The chain combines TRBV10-3 with TRBJ2-1; a weak D match, TRBD2 (5 bases). This specimen consisted of PBMCs, obtained after 12 months of ibrutinib treatment. The receptor comes from a human donor with chronic lymphocytic leukemia. The CDR3 bases are TGTGCCATCAGCAAGACTACCCGTGAGCAGTTCTTC. It translates to CAISKTTREQFF.